This T cell receptor (beta chain) is from a study of T cells in Graves' hyperthyroidism and ophthalmopathy. CDR1 and CDR2 from the germline V gene are SGHNT and YYREEE (reference sequence). The CDR3 sequence is 15 residues long. The J segment lost 5 bases and the V segment lost 4 bases, leaving 11 bases of the junction unmatched. Amplified TCR beta CDR3 regions came from RNA transcripts. During a first-round RT-PCR of the TCR CDR3, the HTBI primer set was used. TCRdb passed the multiplex PCR reads through MiXCR, listing each CDR3 protein once. The sample holds around 520,000 distinct CDR3 sequences, roughly a quarter seen once. Many counts were recorded for this clonotype. Under 12 ml fresh peripheral blood yielded the PBMCs.

The sequencing input was blood. The source is a woman aged 25 to 45 with Graves' ophthalmopathy. The V call is TRBV5-4, the J call TRBJ2-5, with 7 bases aligning to TRBD2. CDR3 region: CASSPSGIAWETQYF. CDR3 DNA: TGTGCCAGCAGCCCCAGCGGGATTGCCTGGGAGACCCAGTACTTC.